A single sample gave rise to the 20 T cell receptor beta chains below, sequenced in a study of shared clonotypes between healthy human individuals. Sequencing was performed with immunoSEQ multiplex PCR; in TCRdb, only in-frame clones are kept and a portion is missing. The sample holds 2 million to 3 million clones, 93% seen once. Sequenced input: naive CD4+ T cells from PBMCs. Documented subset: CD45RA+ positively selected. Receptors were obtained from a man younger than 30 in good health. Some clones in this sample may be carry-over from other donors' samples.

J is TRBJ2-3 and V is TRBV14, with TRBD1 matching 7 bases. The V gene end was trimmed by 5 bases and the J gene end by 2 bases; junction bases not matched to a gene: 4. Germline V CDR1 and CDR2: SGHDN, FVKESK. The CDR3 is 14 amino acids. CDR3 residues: CASSDRVNTDTQYF. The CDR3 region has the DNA TGTGCCAGCAGCGACAGGGTAAACACAGATACGCAGTATTTT.

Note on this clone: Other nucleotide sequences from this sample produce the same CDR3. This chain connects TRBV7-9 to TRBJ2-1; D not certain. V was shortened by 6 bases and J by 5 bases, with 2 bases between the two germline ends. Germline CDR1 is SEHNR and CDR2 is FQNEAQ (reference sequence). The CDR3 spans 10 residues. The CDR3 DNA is TGTGCCAGCAGTCACAATGAGCAGTTCTTC. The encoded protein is CASSHNEQFF.

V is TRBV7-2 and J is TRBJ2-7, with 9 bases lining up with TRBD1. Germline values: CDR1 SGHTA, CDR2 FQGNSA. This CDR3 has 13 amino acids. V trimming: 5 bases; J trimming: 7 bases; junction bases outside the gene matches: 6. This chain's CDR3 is CASSPDRGVEQYF. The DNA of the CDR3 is TGTGCCAGCAGCCCGGACAGGGGAGTTGAGCAGTACTTC.

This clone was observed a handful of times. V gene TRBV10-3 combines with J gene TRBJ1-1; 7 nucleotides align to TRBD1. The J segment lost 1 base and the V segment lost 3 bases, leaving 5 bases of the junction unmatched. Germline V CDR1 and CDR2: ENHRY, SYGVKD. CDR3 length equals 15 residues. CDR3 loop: CAISDRDSKNTEAFF. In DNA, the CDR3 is TGTGCCATCAGTGACCGGGACAGCAAGAACACTGAAGCTTTCTTT.

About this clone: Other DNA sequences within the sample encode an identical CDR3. CDR3 sequence reads: CASSLAGTASGNTIYF. The CDR3, as DNA: TGCGCCAGCAGCTTGGCCGGGACAGCCTCTGGAAACACCATATATTTT. The chain combines TRBV5-1 with TRBJ1-3, with 7 bases aligning to TRBD1. The CDR3 totals 16 residues. V was pared by 0 bases and J by 0 bases, with 3 bases of the junction left unmatched. Germline-derived CDR1 and CDR2 are SGHRS and YFSETQ.

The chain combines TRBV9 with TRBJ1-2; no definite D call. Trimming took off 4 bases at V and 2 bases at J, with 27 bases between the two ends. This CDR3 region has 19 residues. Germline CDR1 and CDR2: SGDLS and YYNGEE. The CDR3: CASSTYPRPTGRANYGYTF. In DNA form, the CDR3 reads TGTGCCAGCAGCACCTACCCCCGGCCAACCGGGAGGGCCAACTATGGCTACACCTTC.

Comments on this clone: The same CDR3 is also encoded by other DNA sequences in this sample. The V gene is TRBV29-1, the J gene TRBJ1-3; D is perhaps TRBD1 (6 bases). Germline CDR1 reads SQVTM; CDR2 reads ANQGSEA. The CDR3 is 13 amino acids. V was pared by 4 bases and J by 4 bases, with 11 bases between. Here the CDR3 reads CSVVGGSGNTIYF. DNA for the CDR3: TGCAGCGTTGTAGGGGGATCCGGAAACACCATATATTTT.

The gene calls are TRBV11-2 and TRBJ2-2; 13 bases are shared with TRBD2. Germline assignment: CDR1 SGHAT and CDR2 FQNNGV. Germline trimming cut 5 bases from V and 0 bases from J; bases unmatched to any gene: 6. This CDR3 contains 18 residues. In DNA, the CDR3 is TGTGCCAGCAGCCCGAGGACTAGCGGGGGACCGAACACCGGGGAGCTGTTTTTT. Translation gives CASSPRTSGGPNTGELFF. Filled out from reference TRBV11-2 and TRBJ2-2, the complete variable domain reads EAGVAQSPRYKIIEKRQSVAFWCNPISGHATLYWYQQILGQGPKLLIQFQNNGVVDDSQLPKDRFSAERLKGVDSTLKIQPAKLEDSAVYLCASSPRTSGGPNTGELFFGEGSRLTVL.

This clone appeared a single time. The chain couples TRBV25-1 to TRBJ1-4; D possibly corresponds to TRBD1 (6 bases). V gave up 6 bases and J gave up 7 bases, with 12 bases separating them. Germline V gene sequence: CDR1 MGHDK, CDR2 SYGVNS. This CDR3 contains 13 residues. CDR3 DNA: TGTGCCAGCAGGATGAAAGGGGGTGAAAAACTGTTTTTT. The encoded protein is CASRMKGGEKLFF.

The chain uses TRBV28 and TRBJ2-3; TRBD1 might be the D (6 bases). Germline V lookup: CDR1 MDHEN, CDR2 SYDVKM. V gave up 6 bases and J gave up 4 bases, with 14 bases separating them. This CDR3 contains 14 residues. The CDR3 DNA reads TGTGCCAGCAGCCGGACAGTTCCGCCAGATACGCAGTATTTT. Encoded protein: CASSRTVPPDTQYF.

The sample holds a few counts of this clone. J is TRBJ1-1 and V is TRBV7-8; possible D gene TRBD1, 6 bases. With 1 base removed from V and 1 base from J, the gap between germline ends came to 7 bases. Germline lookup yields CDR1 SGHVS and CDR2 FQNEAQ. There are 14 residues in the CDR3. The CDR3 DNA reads TGTGCCAGCAGCTTAGACAGGGCGAACACTGAAGCTTTCTTT. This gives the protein CASSLDRANTEAFF.

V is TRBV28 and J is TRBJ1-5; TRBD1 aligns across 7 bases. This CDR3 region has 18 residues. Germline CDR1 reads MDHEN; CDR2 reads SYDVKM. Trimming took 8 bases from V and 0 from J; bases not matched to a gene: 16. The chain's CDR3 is CASATIQRQGLSNQPQHF. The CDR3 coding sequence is TGTGCCAGCGCTACCATACAGCGACAGGGCCTTAGCAATCAGCCCCAGCATTTT.

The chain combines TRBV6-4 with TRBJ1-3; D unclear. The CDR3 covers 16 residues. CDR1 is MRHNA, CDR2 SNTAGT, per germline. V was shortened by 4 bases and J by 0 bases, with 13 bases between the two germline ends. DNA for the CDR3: TGTGCCAGCAGTGGGAGGGCGTACGACTCTGGAAACACCATATATTTT. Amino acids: CASSGRAYDSGNTIYF.

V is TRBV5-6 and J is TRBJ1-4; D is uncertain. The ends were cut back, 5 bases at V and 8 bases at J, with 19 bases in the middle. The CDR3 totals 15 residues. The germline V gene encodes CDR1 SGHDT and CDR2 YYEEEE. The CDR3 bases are TGTGCCAGCAGTCTGGTCTCGCCTCGCGGGGAAAAACTGTTTTTT. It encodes CASSLVSPRGEKLFF.

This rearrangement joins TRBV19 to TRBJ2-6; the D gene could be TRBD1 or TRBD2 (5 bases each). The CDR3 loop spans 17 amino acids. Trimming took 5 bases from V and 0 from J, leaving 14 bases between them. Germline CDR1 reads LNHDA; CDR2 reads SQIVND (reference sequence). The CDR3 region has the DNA TGTGCCAGTAGTCTACGGGGCAGTAGCTCTGGGGCCAACGTCCTGACTTTC. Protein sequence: CASSLRGSSSGANVLTF.

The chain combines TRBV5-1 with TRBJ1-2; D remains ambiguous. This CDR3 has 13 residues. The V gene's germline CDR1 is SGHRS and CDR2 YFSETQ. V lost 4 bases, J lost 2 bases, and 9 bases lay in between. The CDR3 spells CASSVGGNYGYTF. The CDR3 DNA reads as TGCGCCAGCAGCGTGGGAGGGAACTATGGCTACACCTTC.

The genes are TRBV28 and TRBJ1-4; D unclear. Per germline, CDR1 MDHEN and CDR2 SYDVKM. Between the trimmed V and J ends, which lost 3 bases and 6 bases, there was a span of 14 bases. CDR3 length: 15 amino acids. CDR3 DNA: TGTGCCAGCAGTTTCCGCTCCGGGGTCGATGAAAAACTGTTTTTT. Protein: CASSFRSGVDEKLFF.

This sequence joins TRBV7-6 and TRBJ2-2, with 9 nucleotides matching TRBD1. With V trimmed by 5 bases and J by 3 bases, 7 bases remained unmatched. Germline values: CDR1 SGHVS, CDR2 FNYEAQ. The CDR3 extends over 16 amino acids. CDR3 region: CASSRGQGTDTGELFF. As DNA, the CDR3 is TGTGCCAGCAGCCGAGGACAGGGGACGGACACCGGGGAGCTGTTTTTT.

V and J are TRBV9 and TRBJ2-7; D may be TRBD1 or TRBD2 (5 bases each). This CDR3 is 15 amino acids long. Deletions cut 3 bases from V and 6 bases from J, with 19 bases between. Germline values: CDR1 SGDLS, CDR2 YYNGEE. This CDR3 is CASSANGIARGEQYF. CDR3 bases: TGTGCCAGCAGCGCCAACGGAATAGCGAGGGGCGAGCAGTACTTC.

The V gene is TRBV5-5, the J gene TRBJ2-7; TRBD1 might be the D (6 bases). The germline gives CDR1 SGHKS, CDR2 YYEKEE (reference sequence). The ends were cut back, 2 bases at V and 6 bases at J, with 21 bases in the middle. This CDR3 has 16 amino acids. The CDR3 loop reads CASSFVAGDGMVEQYF. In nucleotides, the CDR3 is TGTGCCAGCAGCTTTGTGGCAGGGGATGGGATGGTCGAGCAGTACTTC.